The next 12 T cell receptor beta chains were all read from a single sample in a study of blood T cell repertoires in COVID-19. TCRdb keeps only in-frame clones here, not all; method: immunoSEQ multiplex PCR. This table holds fewer than 90,000 clones, about four fifths found once. Sequenced material: peripheral blood. These receptors were taken from a human donor in a cohort sampled during active COVID-19.

The CDR3 here is CASISGGTGTVGQYF. DNA for the CDR3: TGTGCCAGCATCTCGGGGGGGACAGGGACCGTAGGGCAGTACTTC. The chain employs TRBV6-5 and TRBJ2-7; tentative D call: TRBD1 (9 bases). This CDR3 region has 15 residues. The V and J ends lost 7 bases and 9 bases respectively, with 25 bases between them. Germline V lookup: CDR1 MNHEY, CDR2 SVGAGI.

In its sample, this clone was seen once. This chain's CDR3 is CASSVTGGRENTIYF. For the CDR3, the DNA is TGTGCCAGCAGCGTTACAGGGGGCCGCGAGAACACCATATATTTT. The J gene is TRBJ1-3, the V gene TRBV9; TRBD1 matches at 9 bases. V shed 2 bases, J shed 7 bases, and the junction held 7 bases outside the gene matches. The CDR3 has 15 amino acids. CDR1 and CDR2 (germline): SGDLS, YYNGEE.

The V gene is TRBV20-1, the J gene TRBJ1-1; the match to TRBD1 covers 8 bases. The germline V gene has CDR1 DFQATT and CDR2 SNEGSKA (reference sequence). V shed 5 bases and J 4 bases; nucleotides not matched to a gene: 12. The length of the CDR3 is 15 residues. The DNA of the CDR3 is TGCAGTGCTCGTGGGGGCAGGGGGCGATTCACTGAAGCTTTCTTT. This translates into CSARGGRGRFTEAFF.

This clone showed up just a few times. This sequence joins TRBV6-5 and TRBJ1-2; 9 bases are a match to TRBD1. Germline V gene data show CDR1 as MNHEY and CDR2 as SVGAGI. This CDR3 contains 15 residues. The J segment lost 3 bases and the V segment lost 7 bases, leaving 9 bases of the junction unmatched. CDR3 DNA sequence: TGTGCCAGCACTAGGACCCGACAGGGGGACTATGGCTACACCTTC. It translates to CASTRTRQGDYGYTF.

This clone has only a few counts. The V and J genes are TRBV11-2 and TRBJ2-3; D is uncertain. The V end lost 5 bases, the J end lost 3 bases, and 3 bases lay between the germline ends. The CDR3 is made up of 11 amino acids. CDR1 and CDR2 from the germline V gene are SGHAT and FQNNGV. CDR3 amino acids: CASSPTDTQYF. In DNA form, the CDR3 reads TGTGCCAGCAGCCCTACAGATACGCAGTATTTT.

The rearrangement links TRBV2 to TRBJ2-7; 7 bases map to TRBD1. J gave up 1 base and V 8 bases, and 5 bases lay outside the gene matches. This CDR3 contains 13 residues. Germline CDR1 is SNHLY and CDR2 is FYNNEI. Here the CDR3 reads CASGTALSYEQYF. CDR3 DNA: TGTGCCAGCGGGACAGCCTTATCCTACGAGCAGTACTTC.

The chain carries TRBV28 and TRBJ1-4, with a weak D call TRBD1 (5 bases). The CDR3 has 15 residues. The germline V gene has CDR1 MDHEN and CDR2 SYDVKM. Trimming pared 3 bases from V and 4 bases from J, leaving 12 bases between. This CDR3 is CASSLQGSGNEKLFF. The CDR3, as DNA: TGTGCCAGCAGTTTGCAGGGCTCTGGTAATGAAAAACTGTTTTTT.

The V gene is TRBV4-1, the J gene TRBJ1-2; 7 bases match TRBD1. V shed 1 base and J 2 bases; nucleotides not matched to a gene: 4. Germline V lookup: CDR1 MGHRA, CDR2 YSYEKL. The CDR3 runs 15 residues. In DNA form, the CDR3 reads TGCGCCAGCAGCCAAGGACAGGGTGCCAACTATGGCTACACCTTC. As protein: CASSQGQGANYGYTF.

J is TRBJ2-1 and V is TRBV12-5; TRBD2 aligns across 12 bases. The CDR3 spans 13 residues. CDR1 and CDR2 from the germline V gene are LGHNT and FRNRAP. The trim removed 7 bases at V and 10 bases at J, leaving 5 bases unmatched. Here the CDR3 DNA reads TGTGCTAGTGTCCCTAGCGGGGGGGCGGAGCAGTTCTTC. Translation: CASVPSGGAEQFF. The whole variable domain, filled in from reference TRBV12-5 and TRBJ2-1, reads DARVTQTPRHKVTEMGQEVTMRCQPILGHNTVFWYRQTMMQGLELLAYFRNRAPLDDSGMPKDRFSAEMPDATLATLKIQPSEPRDSAVYFCASVPSGGAEQFFGPGTRLTVL.

The V gene is TRBV6-2 or TRBV6-3, the J gene TRBJ1-6; 7 nucleotides match TRBD1. Germline assignment: CDR1 MNHEY and CDR2 SVGEGT. This CDR3 has 15 amino acids. The V and J ends lost 0 bases and 7 bases, in that order; junction bases with no gene match: 3. CDR3 in DNA: TGTGCCAGCAGTTACTCGGACAGGCCCAATTCACCCCTCCACTTT. It translates to CASSYSDRPNSPLHF.

This rearrangement joins TRBV12-1 to TRBJ1-5; the table gives TRBD1 as D, unverified against the DNA. TRBV12-1 is shown as a pseudogene. The CDR3 has 16 residues. The CDR3 sequence is CASSSLDRESNQPQHF. CDR3 bases: TGTGCCAGCAGCTCCTTAGACAGGGAAAGCAATCAGCCCCAGCATTTT.

The chain employs TRBV3-1 (or the pseudogene TRBV3-2) and TRBJ2-7, with 7 nucleotides matching TRBD2. The trim removed 4 bases at V and 0 bases at J, leaving 3 bases unmatched. The length of the CDR3 is 14 residues. Germline CDR1 is LGHDT and CDR2 is YNNKEL (reference sequence). The CDR3 loop reads CASSRGGGSYEQYF. The CDR3 DNA sequence: TGTGCCAGCAGCCGCGGCGGGGGCTCCTACGAGCAGTACTTC.